These T cell receptor beta chains were read from a single sample in a study of cytomegalovirus exposure and HLA in healthy donors. TCRdb's copy holds only in-frame clones and misses some; the assay was immunoSEQ multiplex PCR. The data contain 140,000 to 150,000 clones, approximately 72% of them singletons. Sample: PBMCs. The source is a man in his forties or fifties in good health and CMV-seronegative. Both conserved end residues are part of each CDR3. The D gene is left open where the match is weak. Size is stated for part of the rows, as once, few or many counts, or as a class when the clone is expanded.

clone_size,d_call,v_call,j_call,cdr3_nt,cdr3_aa
NA,TRBD1,TRBV9,TRBJ1-1,TGTGCCAGCAGCGTAGGAGGGGGCCAAAGAACTGAAGCTTTCTTT,CASSVGGGQRTEAFF
NA,NA,TRBV5-4,TRBJ1-5,TGTGCCAGCAGCCTGGACGGGGATCAGCCCCAGCATTTT,CASSLDGDQPQHF
NA,TRBD2,TRBV6-6,TRBJ2-4,TGTGCCAGCAGTATAGCGGGGTCGCGAGACATTCAGTACTTC,CASSIAGSRDIQYF
NA,NA,TRBV5-4,TRBJ2-4,TGTGCCAGCAGCCCAACGGGTCAACCGAGTGAAAACATTCAGTACTTC,CASSPTGQPSENIQYF
NA,NA,TRBV6-5,TRBJ1-2,TGTGCCAGCAGGGGTACAGGGTCGGCGGGTGGCTACACCTTC,CASRGTGSAGGYTF
NA,NA,TRBV4-1,TRBJ1-2,TGCGCCAGCAGCCTACTTCCCTTGGGAGGAATTGTATGGGGCTACACCTTC,CASSLLPLGGIVWGYTF
NA,NA,TRBV9,TRBJ2-5,TGTGCCAGCAGCGTAGGGGGTAGCGTCCAAGAGACCCAGTACTTC,CASSVGGSVQETQYF
few,NA,TRBV2,TRBJ2-2,TGTGCCAGCAGTCGAGACTGGACCGGGGAGCTGTTTTTT,CASSRDWTGELFF
few,TRBD1,TRBV6-1,TRBJ1-1,TGTGCCAGCAGTGAGGACAGGGACACTGAAGCTTTCTTT,CASSEDRDTEAFF
NA,TRBD1,TRBV10-2,TRBJ2-7,TGCGCCAGCAGCCATTGGGGCGACAGGGGGGCCAACTACGAGCAGTACTTC,CASSHWGDRGANYEQYF
once,TRBD1,TRBV5-5,TRBJ1-1,TGTGCCAGCAGCTTGAGGGGGCTGGCAGGTACCACTGAAGCTTTCTTT,CASSLRGLAGTTEAFF
few,TRBD1,TRBV30,TRBJ2-7,TGTGCCTGGAGTAGACAGGGCGTCTACGAGCAGTACTTC,CAWSRQGVYEQYF
NA,TRBD1,TRBV7-8,TRBJ2-2,TGTGCCAGCAGCTTCCCTGACAGGGTGGACACCGGGGAGCTGTTTTTT,CASSFPDRVDTGELFF
NA,NA,TRBV7-2,TRBJ2-1,TGTGCCAGCAGCTTAGTAGGGAGCTTCACCTACAATGAGCAGTTCTTC,CASSLVGSFTYNEQFF
NA,TRBD2,TRBV2,TRBJ2-3,TGTGCCAGCAGTGTCTTGCGGGGGGGCACCACAGATACGCAGTATTTT,CASSVLRGGTTDTQYF
NA,TRBD2,TRBV18,TRBJ2-7,TGTGCCAGCTCACCCTTGCCCCGGGGAGGGTACGAGCAGTACTTC,CASSPLPRGGYEQYF
NA,TRBD1,TRBV29-1,TRBJ2-7,TGCAGCGCTGGGGACAGGGAACCCTACGAGCAGTACTTC,CSAGDREPYEQYF
NA,NA,TRBV19,TRBJ1-5,TGTGCCTGTGGGGGGGGTCAGCCCCAGCATTTT,CACGGGQPQHF
NA,TRBD1,TRBV5-1,TRBJ2-5,TGCGCCAGCAGCTTCTCGAACAGGGGGACGGAGACCCAGTACTTC,CASSFSNRGTETQYF
NA,TRBD2,TRBV5-1,TRBJ2-7,TGCGCCAGCAGCTTGAATACTAGCGGGGGGTGCGAGGAGCAGTACTTC,CASSLNTSGGCEEQYF
NA,TRBD1,TRBV9,TRBJ2-1,TGTGCCAGCAGCGTAGAAGGACAGGGGGTTGAGCAGTTCTTC,CASSVEGQGVEQFF
few,NA,TRBV6-6,TRBJ2-3,TGTGCCAGCGTTGGGGCATCGCGGGATACGCAGTATTTT,CASVGASRDTQYF
NA,TRBD2,TRBV6-6,TRBJ2-3,TGTGCCAGCAGTCCCCCGCGACTAGCGTTAGATACGCAGTATTTT,CASSPPRLALDTQYF
NA,TRBD2,TRBV9,TRBJ2-3,TGTGCCAGCAGCGTTTTAGCGGGAGGCACAGATACGCAGTATTTT,CASSVLAGGTDTQYF
NA,TRBD2,TRBV30,TRBJ2-1,TGTGCCTGGAGCGGTAGGACTAGCGGGAGACATGAGCAGTTCTTC,CAWSGRTSGRHEQFF
NA,TRBD1,TRBV5-6,TRBJ1-2,TGTGCCAGCAGCCCACAGGGGGACTACTATGGCTACCCCTTC,CASSPQGDYYGYPF
NA,TRBD1,TRBV4-3,TRBJ1-4,TGCGCCAGCAGCCAAGAAGGCGGCAGGGGGCTTCTGGAAAAACTGTTTTTT,CASSQEGGRGLLEKLFF
NA,NA,TRBV1,TRBJ2-3,TGCACCAGCAGCCAAGGAAGGGGGACAGCCAGCACAGATACGCAGTATTTT,CTSSQGRGTASTDTQYF
once,NA,TRBV15,TRBJ1-6,TGTGCCACCAGCAGAGAAGGGGTGAGCTCCTATAATTCACCCCTCCACTTT,CATSREGVSSYNSPLHF